The rows below give T cell receptor beta chains drawn from one sample of a study of cytomegalovirus exposure and HLA in healthy donors. Clones were sequenced by immunoSEQ multiplex PCR, and TCRdb holds only the in-frame ones, with some missing. The data show more than 50,000 clones, 65% to 90% seen once. Sequenced: PBMCs. The receptors were sampled from a female donor in good health and CMV-seronegative. Both conserved end residues are part of each CDR3. The D gene is left open where the match is weak. For some rows the clone size is stated as once, few or many, or as a class when expanded; others skip it.

clone size: NA; J gene: TRBJ1-1; D gene: NA; V gene: TRBV28; CDR3 DNA: TGTGCCAGCAGTACAGAGATGAACACTGAAGCTTTCTTT; CDR3 protein: CASSTEMNTEAFF
clone size: NA; J gene: TRBJ2-7; D gene: NA; V gene: TRBV7-9; CDR3 DNA: TGTGCCAGCAGCTTAGGCGACTCCTCCTACGAGCAGTACTTC; CDR3 protein: CASSLGDSSYEQYF
clone size: NA; J gene: TRBJ1-2; D gene: NA; V gene: TRBV28; CDR3 DNA: TGTGCCAGCCATCCGAGGGGGAGCGAGTTCTATGGCTACACCTTC; CDR3 protein: CASHPRGSEFYGYTF
clone size: NA; J gene: TRBJ2-5; D gene: NA; V gene: TRBV18; CDR3 DNA: TGTGCCAGCTCACATGGGACTCTCCAAGAGACCCAGTACTTC; CDR3 protein: CASSHGTLQETQYF
clone size: NA; J gene: TRBJ2-7; D gene: TRBD2; V gene: TRBV7-2; CDR3 DNA: TGTGCCAGCAGCACGGGACTAGCCTCCCCCTACGAGCAGTACTTC; CDR3 protein: CASSTGLASPYEQYF
clone size: NA; J gene: TRBJ1-1; D gene: NA; V gene: TRBV27; CDR3 DNA: TGTGCCAGCAGGCGACGGGGGGCCGTGGACACTGAAGCTTTCTTT; CDR3 protein: CASRRRGAVDTEAFF
clone size: NA; J gene: TRBJ2-3; D gene: TRBD2; V gene: TRBV2; CDR3 DNA: TGTGCCAGCAGCTCCCTAGCGGGGGGCACAGATACGCAGTATTTT; CDR3 protein: CASSSLAGGTDTQYF
clone size: NA; J gene: TRBJ2-2; D gene: TRBD1; V gene: TRBV19; CDR3 DNA: TGTGCCAGTAGTCTCCTCGGGACAGCCGCCGGGGAGCTGTTTTTT; CDR3 protein: CASSLLGTAAGELFF
clone size: NA; J gene: TRBJ1-1; D gene: NA; V gene: TRBV7-9; CDR3 DNA: TGTGCCAGCAGCTTCGATCCCTCGGGCACTGAAGCTTTCTTT; CDR3 protein: CASSFDPSGTEAFF
clone size: NA; J gene: TRBJ1-5; D gene: TRBD1; V gene: TRBV7-3; CDR3 DNA: TGTGCCAGCCGATACAGGGGGCGCGGAAGCAATCAGCCCCAGCATTTT; CDR3 protein: CASRYRGRGSNQPQHF
clone size: NA; J gene: TRBJ2-5; D gene: TRBD1; V gene: TRBV9; CDR3 DNA: TGTGCCAGCAGTCGTGCGGGGCAGGGGGCAGAGACCCAGTACTTC; CDR3 protein: CASSRAGQGAETQYF
clone size: NA; J gene: TRBJ2-7; D gene: TRBD2; V gene: TRBV2; CDR3 DNA: TGTGCCAGCAGGGAGCGGGAGGGTAGCTACGAGCAGTACTTC; CDR3 protein: CASREREGSYEQYF
clone size: NA; J gene: TRBJ2-7; D gene: TRBD1; V gene: TRBV16; CDR3 DNA: TGTGCCAGCAGCCCGAGGACAGGAAGGTACTACGAGCAGTACTTC; CDR3 protein: CASSPRTGRYYEQYF
clone size: NA; J gene: TRBJ2-7; D gene: NA; V gene: TRBV29-1; CDR3 DNA: TGCAGCGTTGAACTTTTTATGGGGGCAAACTACGAGCAGTACTTC; CDR3 protein: CSVELFMGANYEQYF
clone size: once; J gene: TRBJ2-7; D gene: NA; V gene: TRBV13; CDR3 DNA: TGTGCCAGCAGCCCAGAGGCGTTTGGCGAGCAGTACTTC; CDR3 protein: CASSPEAFGEQYF
clone size: NA; J gene: TRBJ1-6; D gene: NA; V gene: TRBV7-6; CDR3 DNA: TGTGCCAGCAGCTTGACAGAACTCTATAGTTCACCCCTCCACTTT; CDR3 protein: CASSLTELYSSPLHF
clone size: NA; J gene: TRBJ1-5; D gene: TRBD1; V gene: TRBV19; CDR3 DNA: TGTGCCAGTAGTGGACAGGGAGATCAGCCCCAGCATTTT; CDR3 protein: CASSGQGDQPQHF
clone size: NA; J gene: TRBJ1-1; D gene: TRBD1; V gene: TRBV7-9; CDR3 DNA: TGTGCCAGCAGCCTACCGCACAGGGGGCCGGGCACTGAAGCTTTCTTT; CDR3 protein: CASSLPHRGPGTEAFF
clone size: NA; J gene: TRBJ2-5; D gene: TRBD1; V gene: TRBV4-1; CDR3 DNA: TGCGCCAGCAGCCAGGGGACAGGGGTAAAGGGAGAGACCCAGTACTTC; CDR3 protein: CASSQGTGVKGETQYF
clone size: NA; J gene: TRBJ2-5; D gene: NA; V gene: TRBV5-1; CDR3 DNA: TGCGCCAGCAGCTTGGGCAGGGCAGGGGAGACCCAGTACTTC; CDR3 protein: CASSLGRAGETQYF
clone size: NA; J gene: TRBJ2-7; D gene: TRBD1; V gene: TRBV29-1; CDR3 DNA: TGCAGCGTAACACAGGGGCACGAGCAGTACTTC; CDR3 protein: CSVTQGHEQYF
clone size: medium-sized; J gene: TRBJ1-4; D gene: TRBD1; V gene: TRBV9; CDR3 DNA: TGTGCCAGCAGCTCGGGACAGGGCGCAACTAATGAAAAACTGTTTTTT; CDR3 protein: CASSSGQGATNEKLFF
clone size: NA; J gene: TRBJ1-4; D gene: NA; V gene: TRBV27; CDR3 DNA: TGTGCCAGCAGTTTCCTGCCAGGGCTAGGTAATGAAAAACTGTTTTTT; CDR3 protein: CASSFLPGLGNEKLFF
clone size: few; J gene: TRBJ2-1; D gene: NA; V gene: TRBV4-3; CDR3 DNA: TGCGCCAGCAGCCAAGAGCAGGGGAATGAGCAGTTCTTC; CDR3 protein: CASSQEQGNEQFF
clone size: NA; J gene: TRBJ1-1; D gene: NA; V gene: TRBV6-5; CDR3 DNA: TGTGCCAGCAGTTCTTGGGGGACAACGACAGGCACTGAAGCTTTCTTT; CDR3 protein: CASSSWGTTTGTEAFF
clone size: NA; J gene: TRBJ2-1; D gene: TRBD2; V gene: TRBV2; CDR3 DNA: TGTGCCAGCCGTCTAGCGGGAGTGTCCTACAATGAGCAGTTCTTC; CDR3 protein: CASRLAGVSYNEQFF
clone size: NA; J gene: TRBJ2-1; D gene: TRBD2; V gene: TRBV6-6; CDR3 DNA: TGTGCCAGCAGACCTTCTAGCGGGATCGTGGATGAGCAGTTCTTC; CDR3 protein: CASRPSSGIVDEQFF
clone size: NA; J gene: TRBJ1-2; D gene: TRBD1; V gene: TRBV14; CDR3 DNA: TGTGCCAGCAGTGACAGGGGATCATATGGCTACACCTTC; CDR3 protein: CASSDRGSYGYTF
clone size: NA; J gene: TRBJ2-3; D gene: TRBD2; V gene: TRBV2; CDR3 DNA: TGTGCGCAGATACCGCTAGCGGGATCCACAGATACGCAGTATTTT; CDR3 protein: CAQIPLAGSTDTQYF
clone size: NA; J gene: TRBJ2-7; D gene: NA; V gene: TRBV7-8; CDR3 DNA: TGTGCCAGCAGCCCCTCTGGGCTTAGCTCCTACGAGCAGTACTTC; CDR3 protein: CASSPSGLSSYEQYF
clone size: NA; J gene: TRBJ2-6; D gene: TRBD1; V gene: TRBV9; CDR3 DNA: TGTGCCAGCAGCCCTAGGACAGGGAGGTTAGCTGGGGCCAACGTCCTGACTTTC; CDR3 protein: CASSPRTGRLAGANVLTF
clone size: NA; J gene: TRBJ1-2; D gene: TRBD1; V gene: TRBV18; CDR3 DNA: TGTGCCAGCTCACCACGGGACAGGGGTCCTAACTATGGCTACACCTTC; CDR3 protein: CASSPRDRGPNYGYTF
clone size: NA; J gene: TRBJ2-7; D gene: NA; V gene: TRBV20-1; CDR3 DNA: TGCAGTGCTCTTTCCCGCTACGAGCAGTACTTC; CDR3 protein: CSALSRYEQYF
clone size: NA; J gene: TRBJ2-2; D gene: TRBD1; V gene: TRBV30; CDR3 DNA: TGTGTCGCGGGGACAGGGAACACCGGGGAGCTGTTTTTT; CDR3 protein: CVAGTGNTGELFF
clone size: NA; J gene: TRBJ1-2; D gene: TRBD1; V gene: TRBV29-1; CDR3 DNA: TGCAGCGTTGAGGGACAGAACTATGGCTACACCTTC; CDR3 protein: CSVEGQNYGYTF
clone size: NA; J gene: TRBJ1-1; D gene: NA; V gene: TRBV7-9; CDR3 DNA: TGTGCCAGCAGCGATACAGGGTCGGGGAACACTGAAGCTTTCTTT; CDR3 protein: CASSDTGSGNTEAFF
clone size: NA; J gene: TRBJ2-7; D gene: NA; V gene: TRBV9; CDR3 DNA: TGTGCCAGCAGCGTAGTCAGGGTAATAACGGGAGCTATCCACGAGCAGTACTTC; CDR3 protein: CASSVVRVITGAIHEQYF
clone size: NA; J gene: TRBJ2-7; D gene: TRBD2; V gene: TRBV7-2; CDR3 DNA: TGTGCCAGCAGCTTTATAGCTAGCGGAAAGGCCTACGAGCAGTACTTC; CDR3 protein: CASSFIASGKAYEQYF
clone size: NA; J gene: TRBJ1-2; D gene: NA; V gene: TRBV6-5; CDR3 DNA: TGTGCCAGCCATTTAGGGGGGGCCTATGGCTACACCTTC; CDR3 protein: CASHLGGAYGYTF
clone size: NA; J gene: TRBJ1-2; D gene: NA; V gene: TRBV29-1; CDR3 DNA: TGCAGCGGCCGTGTCAGGGAAGGCTACACCTTC; CDR3 protein: CSGRVREGYTF
clone size: NA; J gene: TRBJ1-2; D gene: TRBD1; V gene: TRBV5-6; CDR3 DNA: TGTGCCAGCAGCTTGGGGCCGGGACAGACGATTTCCTATGGCTACACCTTC; CDR3 protein: CASSLGPGQTISYGYTF
clone size: NA; J gene: TRBJ2-3; D gene: NA; V gene: TRBV7-2; CDR3 DNA: TGTGCCAGCAGCTTATTCCCGCCAGGACTTCGCGCAGATACGCAGTATTTT; CDR3 protein: CASSLFPPGLRADTQYF
clone size: once; J gene: TRBJ2-1; D gene: TRBD2; V gene: TRBV18; CDR3 DNA: TGTGCCAGCTCACTAGCGGGGGCCTACAATGAGCAGTTCTTC; CDR3 protein: CASSLAGAYNEQFF
clone size: NA; J gene: TRBJ2-7; D gene: NA; V gene: TRBV5-1; CDR3 DNA: TGCGCCAGCAGCTTGCGGACACGCTACGAGCAGTACTTC; CDR3 protein: CASSLRTRYEQYF
clone size: NA; J gene: TRBJ1-3; D gene: TRBD1; V gene: TRBV9; CDR3 DNA: TGTGCCAGCAGCGTCTCACAGGGGTCCTCTGGAAACACCATATATTTT; CDR3 protein: CASSVSQGSSGNTIYF
clone size: NA; J gene: TRBJ1-1; D gene: NA; V gene: TRBV14; CDR3 DNA: TGTGCCAGCAGCTCAACGACAGGTGCAACCGTTTCGAACACTGAAGCTTTCTTT; CDR3 protein: CASSSTTGATVSNTEAFF
clone size: NA; J gene: TRBJ2-7; D gene: NA; V gene: TRBV5-1; CDR3 DNA: TGCGCCAGCAGCTCACTTCACGGTTCCTACGAGCAGTACTTC; CDR3 protein: CASSSLHGSYEQYF